The 26 T cell receptor beta chains listed next were all sequenced from one sample in a study of T cell responses to AZD1222 COVID-19 vaccine. TCRdb's table, derived via immunoSEQ multiplex PCR, lists solely in-frame clones and lacks some. The data contain 150,000 to 200,000 clones, approximately 90% of them singletons. The sample here was peripheral blood, taken on day 0 of AZD1222 vaccination. The receptors stem from an adult in good health.

The chain carries TRBV7-9 and TRBJ2-3; 7 nucleotides agree with TRBD2. With V trimmed by 5 bases and J by 6 bases, 11 bases remained unmatched. Germline-derived CDR1 and CDR2 are SEHNR and FQNEAQ (reference sequence). This CDR3 is built from 15 residues. The CDR3 protein is CASSTMGGSLDTQYF. Written as DNA, the CDR3 is TGTGCCAGCAGCACCATGGGGGGGAGTCTGGATACGCAGTATTTT.

CDR3 amino acids: CASSRRTGQDTEQYF. Written as DNA, the CDR3 is TGTGCCAGCTCACGAAGGACAGGGCAGGATACCGAGCAGTACTTC. This chain connects TRBV18 to TRBJ2-7, with 8 bases fitting TRBD1. V gave up 4 bases and J gave up 6 bases; unmatched junction bases: 11. The CDR3 is 15 amino acids. Germline V gene lookup returns CDR1 KGHSH and CDR2 LQKENI.

This chain connects TRBV5-1 to TRBJ2-5; 8 nucleotides match TRBD1. J lost 4 bases, V lost 0 bases, and 5 bases had no gene match. The germline CDR1 and CDR2 sequences are SGHRS and YFSETQ. This CDR3 comprises 15 residues. The CDR3 sequence: CASSLGTGTGETQYF. The DNA of the CDR3 is TGCGCCAGCAGCTTGGGGACAGGGACGGGAGAGACCCAGTACTTC.

V is TRBV30 and J is TRBJ1-4; 11 positions match TRBD1. With V trimmed by 5 bases and J by 8 bases, 1 base remained unmatched. The length of the CDR3 is 12 residues. CDR1 and CDR2 (germline): GTSNPN, SVGIG (reference sequence). CDR3 loop: CAWGQGAEKLFF. In DNA, the CDR3 is TGTGCCTGGGGACAGGGGGCGGAAAAACTGTTTTTT.

A single count supports this clone. This chain connects TRBV9 to TRBJ2-2; 10 bases align to TRBD2. Trimming cost V 3 bases and J 7 bases; bases outside gene matches: 9. The germline V gene encodes CDR1 SGDLS and CDR2 YYNGEE. The CDR3 runs to 16 residues. The CDR3 DNA reads as TGTGCCAGCAGCGCTGGGAGCGGGAGGGCCGGCGGGGAGCTGTTTTTT. This sequence encodes CASSAGSGRAGGELFF.

The chain joins TRBV24-1 to TRBJ2-7; D may match TRBD1 or TRBD2 (6 bases each). Between the trimmed V and J ends, which lost 9 bases and 5 bases, there was a span of 19 bases. The CDR3 is 14 amino acids. CDR1 KGHDR and CDR2 SFDVKD come from the germline V gene. The CDR3, as DNA: TGTGCCACCTCTCCGGGGGCGTTAACCAACGAGCAGTACTTC. This codes for CATSPGALTNEQYF.

The chain links TRBV28 to TRBJ1-2; D not resolved. The CDR3 consists of 12 residues. Trimming removed 5 bases from V and 4 bases from J, with 8 bases in between. CDR1 and CDR2 (germline): MDHEN, SYDVKM. The CDR3 bases are TGTGCCAGCAGTGGACGGACCTATGGCTACACCTTC. It codes for CASSGRTYGYTF.

V usage is TRBV6-5 and J usage is TRBJ2-7; 8 bases map to TRBD2. The CDR3 has 15 amino acids. From germline, CDR1 is MNHEY and CDR2 SVGAGI. V was pared by 2 bases and J by 3 bases, with 6 bases of the junction left unmatched. The chain's CDR3 is CASSYAAGGRYEQYF. For the CDR3, the DNA is TGTGCCAGCAGTTACGCCGCGGGAGGTCGCTACGAGCAGTACTTC.

The J gene is TRBJ2-1, the V gene TRBV7-9; D perhaps matches TRBD2 (5 bases). Germline CDR1 is SEHNR and CDR2 is FQNEAQ (reference sequence). CDR3 length equals 13 residues. V was cut by 1 base and J by 6 bases, with 7 bases left in between. Here the CDR3 reads CASSLGAGNEQFF. The CDR3 bases are TGTGCCAGCAGCTTAGGTGCGGGCAATGAGCAGTTCTTC. The variable domain in full, with the rest retrieved from reference TRBV7-9 and TRBJ2-1, is DTGVSQNPRHKITKRGQNVTFRCDPISEHNRLYWYRQTLGQGPEFLTYFQNEAQLEKSRLLSDRFSAERPKGSFSTLEIQRTEQGDSAMYLCASSLGAGNEQFFGPGTRLTVL.

J is TRBJ1-3 and V is TRBV18; D unclear. Deletions cut 0 bases from V and 7 bases from J, with 7 bases between. Germline loops: CDR1 KGHSH, CDR2 LQKENI. CDR3 length: 13 residues. In DNA form, the CDR3 reads TGTGCCAGCTCACCACCGTCCGTCAACACCATATATTTT. Protein sequence: CASSPPSVNTIYF. Filled out from reference TRBV18 and TRBJ1-3, the complete variable domain reads NAGVMQNPRHLVRRRGQEARLRCSPMKGHSHVYWYRQLPEEGLKFMVYLQKENIIDESGMPKERFSAEFPKEGPSILRIQQVVRGDSAAYFCASSPPSVNTIYFGEGSWLTVV.

Only one count was recorded for this clone. CDR3 in DNA: TGTGCCAGCTCACCGCAGCGGGACGGCACAGATACGCAGTATTTT. Translation gives CASSPQRDGTDTQYF. The J gene is TRBJ2-3, the V gene TRBV18; 7 bases map to TRBD2. The CDR3 has 15 residues. V dropped 3 bases and J dropped 1; count of bases not matched to a gene: 4. In germline, CDR1 is KGHSH, CDR2 LQKENI.

The chain is built from TRBV7-3 and TRBJ2-1; 12 bases map to TRBD2. Germline V gene lookup returns CDR1 SGHTA and CDR2 FQGTGA. The CDR3 has 14 residues. V was clipped by 4 bases and J by 10 bases; unmatched bases: 5. Here the CDR3 reads CASSSGTSGYEQFF. Here the CDR3 DNA reads TGTGCCAGCAGCTCCGGGACTAGCGGGTACGAGCAGTTCTTC.

V is TRBV4-3 and J is TRBJ1-4; a weak D match, TRBD1 (5 bases). Between the trimmed V and J ends, which lost 0 bases and 8 bases, there was a span of 13 bases. CDR3 length: 15 residues. CDR1 and CDR2 from the germline V gene are LGHNA and YSLEER. The CDR3 sequence: CASSQDAGDGEKLFF. Here the CDR3 DNA reads TGCGCCAGCAGCCAAGATGCGGGGGACGGGGAAAAACTGTTTTTT.

The chain is built from TRBV7-9 and TRBJ2-1; D not resolved. The V end was cut by 2 bases, the J end by 0 bases, with 11 bases between. CDR3 length: 16 amino acids. Per germline, CDR1 SEHNR and CDR2 FQNEAQ (reference sequence). The CDR3 protein is CASSLLGRSSYNEQFF. The CDR3 DNA follows: TGTGCCAGCAGCTTACTCGGGCGCAGCTCCTACAATGAGCAGTTCTTC.

This clone occurred a few times. The chain is built from TRBV28 and TRBJ2-7, with a weak D call TRBD1 (6 bases). The germline CDR1 and CDR2 sequences are MDHEN and SYDVKM. The CDR3 extends over 16 amino acids. Trimming took 7 bases from V and 0 from J, leaving 19 bases between them. CDR3 nucleotide sequence: TGTGCCAGCACAAAAGGGGGAGCGGTGAGCTCCTACGAGCAGTACTTC. It specifies CASTKGGAVSSYEQYF.

This sequence joins TRBV5-1 and TRBJ2-5, with D possibly being TRBD2 (5 bases). The CDR3 sequence is 14 residues long. Germline CDR1 SGHRS, CDR2 YFSETQ. CDR3 amino acids: CASERAIGGETQYF. CDR3 DNA: TGCGCTTCGGAAAGGGCGATCGGAGGCGAGACCCAGTACTTC.

This rearrangement joins TRBV28 to TRBJ2-7; 7 nucleotides line up with TRBD1. The CDR3 is 14 amino acids. The V segment lost 5 bases and the J segment 4 bases; nucleotides outside the gene matches: 8. The germline gives CDR1 MDHEN, CDR2 SYDVKM. CDR3 sequence reads: CASSPPPGGYEQYF. The CDR3 bases are TGTGCCAGCAGTCCGCCTCCAGGGGGATACGAGCAGTACTTC. The full variable domain, with the rest looked up from reference TRBV28 and TRBJ2-7, is DVKVTQSSRYLVKRTGEKVFLECVQDMDHENMFWYRQDPGLGLRLIYFSYDVKMKEKGDIPEGYSVSREKKERFSLILESASTNQTSMYLCASSPPPGGYEQYFGPGTRLTVT.

This clone was observed a single time. The rearrangement joins TRBV12-3 or TRBV12-4 to TRBJ2-7, with D perhaps matching TRBD1 or TRBD2 (5 bases each). This CDR3 contains 13 residues. V gave up 6 bases and J gave up 4 bases, with 13 bases separating them. CDR3 coding DNA: TGTGCCAGCAGGGGGACGGAAAATTACGAGCAGTACTTC. Translating gives CASRGTENYEQYF.

V usage is TRBV28 and J usage is TRBJ1-1; D might be TRBD1 (5 bases). Germline CDR1 and CDR2: MDHEN and SYDVKM. Deletions cut 2 bases from V and 1 base from J, with 11 bases between. This CDR3 spans 15 amino acids. In nucleotides, the CDR3 is TGTGCCAGCAGTTTAAGGGCAGGGACGAACACTGAAGCTTTCTTT. Residues: CASSLRAGTNTEAFF.

This clone was counted a single time. V gene TRBV19 combines with J gene TRBJ1-5, with D possibly matching TRBD1 (6 bases). CDR1 and CDR2 (germline): LNHDA, SQIVND (reference sequence). V lost 4 bases and J 9 bases, leaving 16 bases between the germline ends. The CDR3 covers 14 residues. The CDR3 DNA sequence: TGTGCCAGTAGTACAGGGGTAGCAGTACCGCCCCAGCATTTT. This gives the protein CASSTGVAVPPQHF.

The chain has TRBV5-1 and TRBJ1-4; D remains unclear. The CDR3 spans 13 residues. The V and J ends lost 4 bases and 5 bases respectively, with 9 bases between them. Per germline, CDR1 SGHRS and CDR2 YFSETQ. The CDR3 DNA reads TGCGCCAGCAGCCCTGGAACAAATGAAAAACTGTTTTTT. Amino acids: CASSPGTNEKLFF.

The CDR3 DNA follows: TGCGCCAGCAGCCAAGACTCACAAAACACAGATACGCAGTATTTT. It codes for CASSQDSQNTDTQYF. This sequence joins TRBV4-1 and TRBJ2-3, with D unresolved. The V end was cut by 0 bases, the J end by 2 bases, with 9 bases between. This CDR3 is built from 15 residues. Germline V gene sequence: CDR1 MGHRA, CDR2 YSYEKL.

This clone was seen only once. The chain uses TRBV2 and TRBJ2-7, with 10 bases identical to TRBD2. The ends lost 7 bases at V and 5 bases at J; junction bases unmatched: 2. This CDR3 comprises 12 residues. Looked up from germline, CDR1 is SNHLY and CDR2 is FYNNEI. The CDR3 coding sequence is TGTGCCAGCAAGGGGACTAGCGACGAGCAGTACTTC. Amino acid sequence: CASKGTSDEQYF. The full variable domain, with the rest looked up from reference TRBV2 and TRBJ2-7, is EPEVTQTPSHQVTQMGQEVILRCVPISNHLYFYWYRQILGQKVEFLVSFYNNEISEKSEIFDDQFSVERPDGSNFTLKIRSTKLEDSAMYFCASKGTSDEQYFGPGTRLTVT.

The chain links TRBV2 to TRBJ2-4; tentatively, D is TRBD1 (6 bases). Deletions cut 10 bases from V and 1 base from J, with 14 bases between. Germline-derived CDR1 and CDR2 are SNHLY and FYNNEI. CDR3 length equals 14 residues. The CDR3 nucleotides read TGTGCCACCTCGGACAGAACGGCCAAAAACATTCAGTACTTC. Protein product: CATSDRTAKNIQYF.

The V gene is TRBV10-2, the J gene TRBJ2-1; unclear D gene. Germline loops: CDR1 WSHSY, CDR2 SAAADI. The CDR3 totals 13 residues. With 8 bases removed from V and 4 bases from J, the gap between germline ends came to 12 bases. Here the CDR3 reads CASGGYLYNEQFF. DNA of the CDR3: TGCGCCAGCGGTGGGTATTTGTACAATGAGCAGTTCTTC.

The chain links TRBV6-5 to TRBJ1-4; D perhaps matches TRBD1 (6 bases). This CDR3 region has 15 residues. Per germline, CDR1 MNHEY and CDR2 SVGAGI. Trimming removed 6 bases at V and 4 bases at J, with 15 bases between. Here the CDR3 reads CASSPDGGGNEKLFF. The CDR3 DNA is TGTGCCAGCAGCCCCGACGGGGGCGGTAATGAAAAACTGTTTTTT.